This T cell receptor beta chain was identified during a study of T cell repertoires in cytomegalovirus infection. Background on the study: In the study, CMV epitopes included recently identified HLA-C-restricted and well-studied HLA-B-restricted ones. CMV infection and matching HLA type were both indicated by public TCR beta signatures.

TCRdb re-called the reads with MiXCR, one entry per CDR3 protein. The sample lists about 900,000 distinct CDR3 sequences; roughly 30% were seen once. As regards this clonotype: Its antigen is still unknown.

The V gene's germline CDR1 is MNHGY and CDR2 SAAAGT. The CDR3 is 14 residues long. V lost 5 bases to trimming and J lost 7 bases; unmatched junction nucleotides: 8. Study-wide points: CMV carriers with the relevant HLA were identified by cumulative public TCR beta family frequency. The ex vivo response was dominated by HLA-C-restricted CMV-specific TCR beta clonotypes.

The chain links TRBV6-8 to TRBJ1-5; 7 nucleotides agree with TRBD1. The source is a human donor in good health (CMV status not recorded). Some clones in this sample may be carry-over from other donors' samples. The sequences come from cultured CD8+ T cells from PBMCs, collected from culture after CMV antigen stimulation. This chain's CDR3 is CASSNGQASQPQHF. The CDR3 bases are TGTGCCAGCAGTAACGGACAGGCTAGCCAGCCCCAGCATTTT.